This T cell receptor (beta chain) was identified during a study of blood T cell repertoires in COVID-19 (TCRdb year 2020). About the investigation overall: Samples covering the acute and convalescent phases of COVID-19 were provided by collaborators in the United States, Italy and Spain. The samples were drawn from two sources: the first 160 participants of the ongoing ImmuneRACE study, and about 1,300 subjects contributed by 6 global collaborators. HLA class I and class II types, where available, came from metadata supplied by the sample provider rather than from assay-based typing. The repertoires were released in a freely available public database meant as a resource for research on the immune response to SARS-CoV-2. The material from the prospective study consisted of cDNA or gDNA derived from T cells, B-cell-depleted T cells, or PBMCs. Nearly every sample came with metadata listing a de-identified subject ID, COVID-19 status, age in years and sex. Deeply sampled blood TCRbeta repertoires from subjects exposed to, actively infected with, or recovered from COVID-19 were included in the dataset. The investigation overall reported the following: How much clinical and demographic metadata was included differed by source and by participant, and the metadata was provided uncurated.

About this clone itself: Its antigen specificity is not known. No clone much larger than this one lies a single base away; base qualities are absent.

The germline V gene encodes CDR1 SGHRS and CDR2 YFSETQ. Compared with germline, V lacks 4 bases and J lacks 4 bases; bases without a gene match: 13. From the cysteine through the phenylalanine, the CDR3 covers 16 amino acids. Just CDR3 DNA is preserved here, 48 bases in frame from base 1. TCRbeta CDR3 regions were amplified from genomic DNA by means of the immunoSEQ Assay, a bias-controlled multiplex PCR. Processing in the source paper ran as follows. Nucleated cell counts per sample were estimated from amplification of reference gene primers within the assay. Sequence reads were collapsed and filtered to measure the absolute abundance of every unique TCRbeta CDR3 rearrangement. For each sample, productive Simpson clonality was calculated as the square root of Simpson's diversity index across productive rearrangements. TCRdb stores this immuneACCESS table with in-frame sequences only. Part of the clones is absent; in the studies checked, under half of the shortfall reflects unresolved V genes, and no reason is known for the rest. The DNA was the basis for D and trimming; V, J and clone size are from that table. For this sample the table gives around 17,000 clones, of which almost 85% were detected only once. In total, the top ten clones hold roughly 30% of the sample.

Each collaborating institution followed its own protocols to collect whole blood in K2EDTA tubes. Collaborator samples were shipped for TCRbeta analysis as frozen whole blood, isolated PBMCs, or DNA extracted from either sample type. The rearranged chain carries TRBV5-1 and TRBJ2-5; 7 middle bases align to TRBD2. This clonotype originated in a woman in her 70s with active COVID-19. Sequencing was done on a sample of peripheral blood. The bases read TGCGCCAGCAGCCGTACGGGACTCCCGGGGGGAGAGACCCAGTACTTC. Its product reads: CASSRTGLPGGETQYF.